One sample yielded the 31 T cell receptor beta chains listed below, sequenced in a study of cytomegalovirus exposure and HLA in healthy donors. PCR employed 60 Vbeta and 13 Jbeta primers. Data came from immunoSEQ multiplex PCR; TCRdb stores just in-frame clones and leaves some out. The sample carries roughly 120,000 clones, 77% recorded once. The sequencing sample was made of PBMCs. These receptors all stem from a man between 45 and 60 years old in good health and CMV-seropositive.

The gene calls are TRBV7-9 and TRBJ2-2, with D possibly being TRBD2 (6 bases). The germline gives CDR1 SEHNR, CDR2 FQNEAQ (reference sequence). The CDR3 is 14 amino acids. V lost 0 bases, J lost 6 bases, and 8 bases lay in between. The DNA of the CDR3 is TGTGCCAGCAGCTTAGCTTCTAGCGCCGGGGAGCTGTTTTTT. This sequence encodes CASSLASSAGELFF. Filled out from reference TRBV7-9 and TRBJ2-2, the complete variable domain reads DTGVSQNPRHKITKRGQNVTFRCDPISEHNRLYWYRQTLGQGPEFLTYFQNEAQLEKSRLLSDRFSAERPKGSFSTLEIQRTEQGDSAMYLCASSLASSAGELFFGEGSRLTVL.

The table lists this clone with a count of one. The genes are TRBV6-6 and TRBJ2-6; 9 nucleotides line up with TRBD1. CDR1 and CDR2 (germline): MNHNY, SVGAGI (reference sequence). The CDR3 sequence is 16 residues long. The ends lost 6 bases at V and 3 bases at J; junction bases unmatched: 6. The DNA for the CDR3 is TGTGCCAGCAGCAGGGACAGGGTCGGTGGGGCCAACGTCCTGACTTTC. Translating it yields CASSRDRVGGANVLTF.

The CDR3 coding sequence is TGTGCCAGCAGCACGCACCGGGGGGGGAACACTGAAGCTTTCTTT. Translation gives CASSTHRGGNTEAFF. The rearrangement uses TRBV7-2 and TRBJ1-1, with D possibly matching TRBD1 (5 bases). V was trimmed by 5 bases and J by 1 base, leaving 14 bases between them. In germline, CDR1 is SGHTA, CDR2 FQGNSA. The CDR3 covers 15 residues.

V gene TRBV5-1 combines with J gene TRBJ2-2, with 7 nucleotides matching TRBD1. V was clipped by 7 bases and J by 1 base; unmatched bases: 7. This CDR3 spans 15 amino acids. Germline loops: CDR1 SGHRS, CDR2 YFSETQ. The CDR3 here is CASGSGQVNTGELFF. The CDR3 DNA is TGCGCCAGCGGCAGCGGACAGGTGAACACCGGGGAGCTGTTTTTT.

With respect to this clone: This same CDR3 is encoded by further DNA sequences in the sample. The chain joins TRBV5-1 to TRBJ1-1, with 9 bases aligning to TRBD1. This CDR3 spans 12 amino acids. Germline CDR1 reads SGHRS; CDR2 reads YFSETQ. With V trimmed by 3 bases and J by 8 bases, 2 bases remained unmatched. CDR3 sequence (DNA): TGCGCCAGCAGCTACGGACAGGGGGAAGCTTTCTTT. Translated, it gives CASSYGQGEAFF.

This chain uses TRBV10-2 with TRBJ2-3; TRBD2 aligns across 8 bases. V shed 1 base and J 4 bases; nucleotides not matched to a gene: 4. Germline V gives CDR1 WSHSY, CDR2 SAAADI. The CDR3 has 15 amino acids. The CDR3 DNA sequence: TGCGCCAGCAGTGAGTTCGGACTAGCCTCAGATACGCAGTATTTT. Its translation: CASSEFGLASDTQYF.

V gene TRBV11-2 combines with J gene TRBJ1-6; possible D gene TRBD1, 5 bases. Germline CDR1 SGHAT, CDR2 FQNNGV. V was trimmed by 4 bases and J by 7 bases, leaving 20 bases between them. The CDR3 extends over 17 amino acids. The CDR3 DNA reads TGTGCCAGCAGCTCTAAATTTCGACAGTATGGGAATTCACCCCTCCACTTT. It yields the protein CASSSKFRQYGNSPLHF.

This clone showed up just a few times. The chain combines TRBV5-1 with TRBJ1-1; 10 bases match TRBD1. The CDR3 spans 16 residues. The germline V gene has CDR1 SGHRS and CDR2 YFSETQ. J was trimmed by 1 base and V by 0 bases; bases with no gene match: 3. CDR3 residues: CASSLETGGTNTEAFF. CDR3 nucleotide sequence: TGCGCCAGCAGCTTGGAGACAGGGGGCACGAACACTGAAGCTTTCTTT.

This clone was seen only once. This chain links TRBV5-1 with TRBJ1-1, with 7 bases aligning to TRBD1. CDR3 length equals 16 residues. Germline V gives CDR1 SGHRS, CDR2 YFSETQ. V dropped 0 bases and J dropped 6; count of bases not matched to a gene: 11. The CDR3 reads CASSLGGAGGKSEAFF. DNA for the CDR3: TGCGCCAGCAGCTTGGGAGGGGCAGGGGGAAAGTCTGAAGCTTTCTTT. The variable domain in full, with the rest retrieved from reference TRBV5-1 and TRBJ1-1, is KAGVTQTPRYLIKTRGQQVTLSCSPISGHRSVSWYQQTPGQGLQFLFEYFSETQRNKGNFPGRFSGRQFSNSRSEMNVSTLELGDSALYLCASSLGGAGGKSEAFFGQGTRLTVV.

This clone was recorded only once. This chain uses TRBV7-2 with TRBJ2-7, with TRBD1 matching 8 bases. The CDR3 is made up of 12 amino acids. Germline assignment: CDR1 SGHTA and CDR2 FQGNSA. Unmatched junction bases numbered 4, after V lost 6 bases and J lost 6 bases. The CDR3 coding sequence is TGTGCCAGCAGGCGAGACAGGGGCGAGCAGTACTTC. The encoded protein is CASRRDRGEQYF.

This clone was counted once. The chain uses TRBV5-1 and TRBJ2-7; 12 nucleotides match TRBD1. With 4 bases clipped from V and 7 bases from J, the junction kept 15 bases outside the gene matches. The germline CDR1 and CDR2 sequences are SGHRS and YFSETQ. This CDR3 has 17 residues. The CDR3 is CASSQTPGQGALGEQYF. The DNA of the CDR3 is TGCGCCAGCAGCCAAACTCCGGGACAGGGGGCTTTGGGAGAGCAGTACTTC.

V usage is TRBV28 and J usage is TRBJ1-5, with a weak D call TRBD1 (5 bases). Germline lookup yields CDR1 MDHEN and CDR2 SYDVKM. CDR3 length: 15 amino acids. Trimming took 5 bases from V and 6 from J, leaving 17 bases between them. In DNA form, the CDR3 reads TGTGCCAGCAGTCCAGCGGGCAGGGTAGGTCAGCCCCAGCATTTT. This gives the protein CASSPAGRVGQPQHF.

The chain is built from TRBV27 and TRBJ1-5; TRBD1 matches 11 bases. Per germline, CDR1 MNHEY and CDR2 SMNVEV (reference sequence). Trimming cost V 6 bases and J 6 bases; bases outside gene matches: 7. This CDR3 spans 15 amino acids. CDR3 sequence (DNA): TGTGCCAGCAGAACCGGGACAGGGGGAAGTCAGCCCCAGCATTTT. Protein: CASRTGTGGSQPQHF.

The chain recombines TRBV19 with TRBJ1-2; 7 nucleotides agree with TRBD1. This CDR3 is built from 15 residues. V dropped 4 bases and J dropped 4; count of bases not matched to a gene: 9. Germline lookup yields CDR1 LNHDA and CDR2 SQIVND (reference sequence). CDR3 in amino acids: CASSTSPGQSYGYTF. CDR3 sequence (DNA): TGTGCCAGTAGTACTTCGCCGGGACAGAGCTATGGCTACACCTTC.

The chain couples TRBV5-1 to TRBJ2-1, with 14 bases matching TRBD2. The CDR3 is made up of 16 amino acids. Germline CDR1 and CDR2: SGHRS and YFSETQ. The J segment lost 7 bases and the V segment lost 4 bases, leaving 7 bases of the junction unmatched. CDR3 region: CASSPSGTSGRNEQFF. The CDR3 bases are TGCGCCAGCAGCCCGTCCGGGACTAGCGGGAGAAATGAGCAGTTCTTC.

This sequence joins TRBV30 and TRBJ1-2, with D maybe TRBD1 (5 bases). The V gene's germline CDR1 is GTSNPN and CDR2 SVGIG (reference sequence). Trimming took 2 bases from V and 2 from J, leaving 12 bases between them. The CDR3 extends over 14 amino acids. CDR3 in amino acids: CAWSLSGGNYGYTF. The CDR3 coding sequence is TGTGCCTGGAGTTTATCGGGGGGAAACTATGGCTACACCTTC.

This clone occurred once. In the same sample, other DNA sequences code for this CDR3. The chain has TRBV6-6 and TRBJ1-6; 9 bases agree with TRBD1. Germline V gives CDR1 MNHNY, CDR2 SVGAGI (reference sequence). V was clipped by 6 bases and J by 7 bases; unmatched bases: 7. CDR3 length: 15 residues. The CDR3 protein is CASRFGQGSNSPLHF. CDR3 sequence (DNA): TGTGCCAGCAGATTCGGACAGGGGTCAAATTCACCCCTCCACTTT.

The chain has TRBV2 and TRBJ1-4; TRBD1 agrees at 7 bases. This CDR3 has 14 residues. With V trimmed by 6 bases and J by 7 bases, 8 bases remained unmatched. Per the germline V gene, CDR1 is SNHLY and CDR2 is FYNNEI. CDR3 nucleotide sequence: TGTGCCAGCAGAGGACAGGAGGGTGGTGAAAAACTGTTTTTT. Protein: CASRGQEGGEKLFF.

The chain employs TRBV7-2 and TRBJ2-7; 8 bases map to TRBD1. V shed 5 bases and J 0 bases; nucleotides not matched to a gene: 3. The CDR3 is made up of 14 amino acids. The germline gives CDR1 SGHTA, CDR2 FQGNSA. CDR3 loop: CASSRTGSSYEQYF. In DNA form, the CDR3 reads TGTGCCAGCAGCCGGACAGGGAGCTCCTACGAGCAGTACTTC.

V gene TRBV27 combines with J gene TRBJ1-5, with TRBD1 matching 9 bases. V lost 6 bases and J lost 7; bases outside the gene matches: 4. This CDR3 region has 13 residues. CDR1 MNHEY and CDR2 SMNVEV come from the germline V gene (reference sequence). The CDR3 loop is CASRGTGLQPQHF. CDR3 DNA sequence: TGTGCCAGCAGGGGGACAGGGTTGCAGCCCCAGCATTTT.

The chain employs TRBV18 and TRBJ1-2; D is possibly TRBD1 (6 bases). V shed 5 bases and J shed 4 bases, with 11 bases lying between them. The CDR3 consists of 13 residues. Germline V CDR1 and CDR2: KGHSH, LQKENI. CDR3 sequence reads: CASSEDRPYGYTF. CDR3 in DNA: TGTGCCAGCTCAGAGGACAGACCCTATGGCTACACCTTC.

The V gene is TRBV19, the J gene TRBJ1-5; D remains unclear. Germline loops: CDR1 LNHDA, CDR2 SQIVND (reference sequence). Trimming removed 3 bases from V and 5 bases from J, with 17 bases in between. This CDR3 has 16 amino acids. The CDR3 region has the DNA TGTGCCAGTAGTATCTCCCCTTCGAGGATAGATCAGCCCCAGCATTTT. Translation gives CASSISPSRIDQPQHF.

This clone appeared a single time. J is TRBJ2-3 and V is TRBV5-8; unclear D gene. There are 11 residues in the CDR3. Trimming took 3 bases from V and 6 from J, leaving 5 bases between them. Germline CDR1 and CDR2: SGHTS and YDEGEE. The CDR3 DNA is TGTGCCAGCAGCTCTGTGGATACGCAGTATTTT. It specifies CASSSVDTQYF.

Here the CDR3 reads CASSPGQGNYEQYF. The CDR3 nucleotides are TGTGCCAGCTCACCGGGACAGGGGAACTACGAGCAGTACTTC. The rearrangement uses TRBV18 and TRBJ2-7; 10 nucleotides agree with TRBD1. CDR1 is KGHSH and CDR2 is LQKENI in the germline V gene. The V segment lost 3 bases and the J segment 3 bases; nucleotides outside the gene matches: 2. The CDR3 covers 14 residues.

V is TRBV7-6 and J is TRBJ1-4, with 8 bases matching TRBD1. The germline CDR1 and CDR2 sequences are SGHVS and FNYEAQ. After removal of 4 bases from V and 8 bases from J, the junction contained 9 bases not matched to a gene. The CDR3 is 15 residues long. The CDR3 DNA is TGTGCCAGCAGCTCCCGGACAGGGCTGGGAGAAAAACTGTTTTTT. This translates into CASSSRTGLGEKLFF.

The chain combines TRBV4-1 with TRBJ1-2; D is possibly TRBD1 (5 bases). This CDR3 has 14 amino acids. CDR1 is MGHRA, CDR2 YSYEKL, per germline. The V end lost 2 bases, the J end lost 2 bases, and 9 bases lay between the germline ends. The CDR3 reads CASSQQGVNYGYTF. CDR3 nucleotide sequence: TGCGCCAGCAGCCAACAAGGGGTCAACTATGGCTACACCTTC.

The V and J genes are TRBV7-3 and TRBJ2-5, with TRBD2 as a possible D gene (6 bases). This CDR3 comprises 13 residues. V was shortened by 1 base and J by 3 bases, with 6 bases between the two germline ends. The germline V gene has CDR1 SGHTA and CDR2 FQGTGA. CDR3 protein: CASSLRREETQYF. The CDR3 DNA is TGTGCCAGCAGCTTAAGGAGGGAAGAGACCCAGTACTTC.

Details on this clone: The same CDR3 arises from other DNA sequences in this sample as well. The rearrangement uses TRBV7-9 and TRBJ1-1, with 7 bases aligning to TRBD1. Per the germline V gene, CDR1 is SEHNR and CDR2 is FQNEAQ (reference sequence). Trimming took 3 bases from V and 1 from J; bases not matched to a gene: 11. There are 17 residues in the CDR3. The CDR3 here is CASSFGTGDHSNTEAFF. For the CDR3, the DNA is TGTGCCAGCAGCTTCGGCACAGGGGACCATTCGAACACTGAAGCTTTCTTT.

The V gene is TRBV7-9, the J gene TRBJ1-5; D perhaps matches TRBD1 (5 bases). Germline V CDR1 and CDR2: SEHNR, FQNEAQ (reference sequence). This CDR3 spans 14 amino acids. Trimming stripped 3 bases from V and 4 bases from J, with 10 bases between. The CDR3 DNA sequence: TGTGCCAGCAGCTTCCACGGGGGGAATCAGCCCCAGCATTTT. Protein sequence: CASSFHGGNQPQHF.

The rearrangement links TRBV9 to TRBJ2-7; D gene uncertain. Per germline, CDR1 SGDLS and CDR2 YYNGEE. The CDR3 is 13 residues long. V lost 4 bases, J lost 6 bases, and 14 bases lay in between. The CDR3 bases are TGTGCCAGCAGCCCCCGAGCGACCGGCGAGCAGTACTTC. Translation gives CASSPRATGEQYF.

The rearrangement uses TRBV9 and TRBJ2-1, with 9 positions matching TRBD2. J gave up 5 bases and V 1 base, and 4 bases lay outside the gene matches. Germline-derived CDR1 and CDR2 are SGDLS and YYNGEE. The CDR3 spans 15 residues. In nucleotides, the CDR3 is TGTGCCAGCAGCGTAAGACTAGCGGAAAACAATGAGCAGTTCTTC. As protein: CASSVRLAENNEQFF.